This T cell receptor (beta chain) was recorded in a study of T cells in tuberculosis. Time point given: new active TB diagnosis, blood taken before or within 7 days of starting treatment. Included patients were adults of at least 18, HIV-seronegative, South African. Unsorted cryopreserved PBMC were sequenced, averaging approximately 100,000 T cells per clinical donor. TCRdb's table, derived via immunoSEQ multiplex PCR, lists solely in-frame clones and lacks some. The sample has about 38,000 clones; around 94% are singletons. Note on this clone: Its antigen remains unidentified.

The CDR3 is 17 amino acids. Losses at the gene ends were 1 base for V and 2 bases for J; bases not matched to a gene: 7. Germline loops: CDR1 LNHDA, CDR2 SQIVND (reference sequence). Study-wide points: GMM-specific TCRs were nearer to active tuberculosis alpha repertoires, suggesting expansion. GEM motif frequencies gave approximately 70% accuracy; the GMM repertoire gave almost 90%.

The source material was PBMCs, sampled at tuberculosis diagnosis. This TCR was recovered from an adult with tuberculosis. The chain couples TRBV19 to TRBJ2-3; TRBD2 matches at 9 bases. This CDR3 is CASSIARLAVNTDTQYF. In DNA, the CDR3 is TGTGCCAGTAGTATAGCGCGACTAGCGGTAAACACAGATACGCAGTATTTT.